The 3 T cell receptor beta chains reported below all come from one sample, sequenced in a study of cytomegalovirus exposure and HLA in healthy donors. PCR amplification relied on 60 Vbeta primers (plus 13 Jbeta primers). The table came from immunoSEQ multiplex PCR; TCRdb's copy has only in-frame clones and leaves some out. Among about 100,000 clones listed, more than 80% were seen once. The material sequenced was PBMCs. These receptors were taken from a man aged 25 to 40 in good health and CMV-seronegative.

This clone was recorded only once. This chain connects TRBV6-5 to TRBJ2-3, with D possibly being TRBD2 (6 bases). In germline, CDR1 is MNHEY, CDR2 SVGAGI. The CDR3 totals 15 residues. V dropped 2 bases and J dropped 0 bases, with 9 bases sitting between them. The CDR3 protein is CASSYAAGSTDTQYF. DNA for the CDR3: TGTGCCAGCAGTTACGCGGCGGGAAGCACAGATACGCAGTATTTT.

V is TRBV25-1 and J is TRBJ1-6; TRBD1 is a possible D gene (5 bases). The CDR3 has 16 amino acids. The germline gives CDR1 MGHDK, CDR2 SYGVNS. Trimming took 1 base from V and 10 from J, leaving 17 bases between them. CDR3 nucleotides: TGTGCCAGCAGTGAATTCGGGGGGGAAGACGGATCACCCCTCCACTTT. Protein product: CASSEFGGEDGSPLHF.

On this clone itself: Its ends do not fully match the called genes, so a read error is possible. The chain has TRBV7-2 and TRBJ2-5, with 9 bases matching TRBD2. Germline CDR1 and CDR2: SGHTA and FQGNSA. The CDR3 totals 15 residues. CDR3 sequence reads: CASRLAGEIQETQYF. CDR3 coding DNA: TGTGCCAGCAGGTTAGCGGGAGAGATCCAAGAGACCCAGTACTTC.